A single sample is the source of the 20 T cell receptor beta chains below, sequenced in a study of blood T cell repertoires in COVID-19. This table comes from immunoSEQ multiplex PCR, and its TCRdb copy is limited to in-frame clones, with some not included. The sample carries 350,000 to 500,000 clones, around nine tenths recorded once. Input material: PBMCs or T cells enriched from blood (not recorded which). The receptors shown here come from a woman aged 18-29 years who had been exposed to COVID-19.

In this sample, this clone turned up a few times. The chain joins TRBV19 to TRBJ1-5, with 12 bases aligning to TRBD1. Germline assignment: CDR1 LNHDA and CDR2 SQIVND (reference sequence). This CDR3 spans 15 amino acids. The J segment lost 9 bases and the V segment lost 5 bases, leaving 8 bases of the junction unmatched. CDR3 region: CASSDPGTGGMPQHF. The CDR3 nucleotides read TGTGCCAGTAGTGACCCGGGGACAGGGGGCATGCCCCAGCATTTT.

Of note for this clone: Relative to the germline gene, one junction end is altered; a read error may explain this. The chain recombines TRBV28 with TRBJ2-7; 10 positions agree with TRBD2. Per the germline V gene, CDR1 is MDHEN and CDR2 is SYDVKM. The CDR3 consists of 15 residues. The CDR3 loop reads CASSKLAGPPFNRCF. The CDR3, as DNA: TGTGCCAGCAGTAAACTAGCGGGACCGCCCTTCAACCGTTGCTTC.

In nucleotides, the CDR3 is TGTGCCAGCGGCACATCGGGGGTCCGCACAGATACGCAGTATTTT. Translating it yields CASGTSGVRTDTQYF. This chain uses TRBV25-1 with TRBJ2-3; D is perhaps TRBD2 (6 bases). The CDR3 is 15 residues long. Trimming took 8 bases from V and 1 from J, leaving 16 bases between them. Germline V CDR1 and CDR2: MGHDK, SYGVNS.

The chain couples TRBV7-2 to TRBJ2-7; 15 bases fit TRBD2. Trimming took 6 bases from V and 1 from J; bases not matched to a gene: 10. Germline CDR1 and CDR2: SGHTA and FQGNSA. This CDR3 has 18 residues. The CDR3 DNA reads as TGTGCCAGCAGTTCACCGGGACTAGCGGGGGGCCTTTCCTACGAGCAGTACTTC. Amino acid sequence: CASSSPGLAGGLSYEQYF.

The chain uses TRBV13 and TRBJ2-3; TRBD2 matches 12 bases. CDR1 is PRHDT and CDR2 is FYEKMQ in the germline V gene (reference sequence). This CDR3 comprises 19 residues. V was clipped by 0 bases and J by 0 bases; unmatched bases: 7. The CDR3 loop reads CASSLGLAGGPWSTDTQYF. CDR3 in DNA: TGTGCCAGCAGCTTAGGTCTAGCGGGAGGGCCGTGGAGCACAGATACGCAGTATTTT.

This clone was seen once. The rearrangement joins TRBV6-2 or TRBV6-3 to TRBJ2-7; 12 bases map to TRBD1. The J segment lost 3 bases and the V segment lost 4 bases, leaving 10 bases of the junction unmatched. This CDR3 comprises 17 residues. Germline V gives CDR1 MNHEY, CDR2 SVGEGT. The chain's CDR3 is CASSSGTGGRRHYEQYF. CDR3 nucleotide sequence: TGTGCCAGCAGTTCAGGGACAGGGGGCCGACGCCACTACGAGCAGTACTTC.

This clone appeared a few times. CDR3 protein: CASRNDRGSNQPQHF. The CDR3, as DNA: TGTGCCAGCAGAAACGACAGGGGCAGCAATCAGCCCCAGCATTTT. This chain connects TRBV6-5 to TRBJ1-5, with 8 bases fitting TRBD1. CDR3 length: 15 amino acids. V shed 6 bases, J shed 1 base, and the junction held 5 bases outside the gene matches. Germline CDR1 reads MNHEY; CDR2 reads SVGAGI.

The CDR3 spells CASSLGDRDYEQYF. The CDR3 DNA is TGTGCCAGCAGCCTTGGGGACAGGGACTACGAGCAGTACTTC. The chain joins TRBV5-5 to TRBJ2-7; 9 nucleotides align to TRBD1. The V gene's germline CDR1 is SGHKS and CDR2 YYEKEE (reference sequence). V lost 4 bases and J lost 3; bases outside the gene matches: 5. CDR3 length: 14 amino acids.

The chain uses TRBV28 and TRBJ1-2; D not certain. CDR3 length: 15 amino acids. CDR1 MDHEN and CDR2 SYDVKM come from the germline V gene. Trimming took off 6 bases at V and 8 bases at J, with 22 bases between the two ends. The CDR3 nucleotides are TGTGCCAGCAGCGAACTAGGCCAGCTCGAACGGGGCTACACCTTC. Translating gives CASSELGQLERGYTF.

The gene calls are TRBV6-5 and TRBJ2-2, with D tentatively TRBD1 (5 bases). CDR1 is MNHEY and CDR2 is SVGAGI in the germline V gene. V was pared by 2 bases and J by 2 bases, with 12 bases between. The CDR3 spans 16 residues. The CDR3 region has the DNA TGTGCCAGCAGTTACACCCTACAGGTTAACACCGGGGAGCTGTTTTTT. As protein: CASSYTLQVNTGELFF.

The chain employs TRBV27 and TRBJ1-1; the match to TRBD1 covers 8 bases. The V segment lost 5 bases and the J segment 7 bases; nucleotides outside the gene matches: 9. Germline CDR1 MNHEY, CDR2 SMNVEV (reference sequence). The CDR3 extends over 14 amino acids. Here the CDR3 reads CASSLQDRVGEAFF. The CDR3 nucleotides are TGTGCCAGCAGTCTACAGGACAGGGTCGGTGAAGCTTTCTTT.

As to this clone: The junction departs from the called germline gene at one end, perhaps through a read error. The chain joins TRBV7-7 to TRBJ2-1, with D perhaps TRBD1 or TRBD2 (6 bases each). The germline V gene has CDR1 SSHAT and CDR2 FNYEAQ (reference sequence). This CDR3 spans 15 amino acids. CDR3 nucleotide sequence: TGTGCTAGCAGCTTAGGGGGACTCGGGGCCAATGAGCAGTTCTTC. This translates into CASSLGGLGANEQFF. The full variable domain, completed using reference TRBV7-7 and TRBJ2-1, is GAGVSQSPRYKVTKRGQDVTLRCDPISSHATLYWYQQALGQGPEFLTYFNYEAQPDKSGLPSDRFSAERPEGSISTLTIQRTEQRDSAMYRCASSLGGLGANEQFFGPGTRLTVL.

The V gene is TRBV28, the J gene TRBJ2-3, with 8 nucleotides matching TRBD2. The CDR3 is 17 residues long. Trimming cost V 2 bases and J 3 bases; bases outside gene matches: 10. Germline CDR1 reads MDHEN; CDR2 reads SYDVKM. The CDR3 DNA follows: TGTGCCAGCAGTTTAAGTGTTTCCGGGGGGGCTACAGATACGCAGTATTTT. Protein sequence: CASSLSVSGGATDTQYF.

The chain is built from TRBV14 and TRBJ1-1; tentatively, D is TRBD1 (5 bases). The CDR3 spans 14 residues. V lost 4 bases and J 3 bases, leaving 12 bases between the germline ends. Germline V lookup: CDR1 SGHDN, CDR2 FVKESK. In DNA form, the CDR3 reads TGTGCCAGCAGCCTGACCGGGGGGTACACTGAAGCTTTCTTT. It encodes CASSLTGGYTEAFF.

This chain joins TRBV12-3 or TRBV12-4 and TRBJ2-1, with no clear D. This CDR3 has 13 amino acids. The V end lost 3 bases, the J end lost 3 bases, and 6 bases lay between the germline ends. The CDR3, as DNA: TGTGCCAGCAGTTTCGCCTACTACAATGAGCAGTTCTTC. This encodes CASSFAYYNEQFF.

This rearrangement joins TRBV27 to TRBJ1-6; D call uncertain. Germline V gives CDR1 MNHEY, CDR2 SMNVEV (reference sequence). There are 18 residues in the CDR3. Trimming stripped 2 bases from V and 0 bases from J, with 14 bases between. The CDR3 region is CASSLGPGSFSYNSPLHF. The CDR3 DNA sequence: TGTGCCAGCAGTTTAGGGCCCGGCAGCTTCTCCTATAATTCACCCCTCCACTTT.

This sequence joins TRBV6-5 and TRBJ2-5; 10 positions match TRBD1. This CDR3 is 14 amino acids long. Germline assignment: CDR1 MNHEY and CDR2 SVGAGI. The ends lost 6 bases at V and 4 bases at J; junction bases unmatched: 5. The CDR3 nucleotides read TGTGCCAGCAGAAGGACAGGGGGACTAGAGACCCAGTACTTC. It specifies CASRRTGGLETQYF.

The CDR3 region is CASSGFLVSSEQFF. The CDR3 nucleotides are TGTGCCAGCAGCGGATTCCTTGTTAGTAGTGAGCAGTTCTTC. The chain carries TRBV9 and TRBJ2-1, with D uncertain. Per germline, CDR1 SGDLS and CDR2 YYNGEE. Trimming removed 3 bases at V and 9 bases at J, with 16 bases between. CDR3 length: 14 amino acids.

This chain connects TRBV5-4 to TRBJ2-1; 13 positions match TRBD2. The ends lost 4 bases at V and 1 base at J; junction bases unmatched: 2. This CDR3 has 16 residues. The germline CDR1 and CDR2 sequences are SGHNT and YYREEE (reference sequence). The CDR3 reads CASSILAGGSYNEQFF. The CDR3 DNA is TGTGCCAGCAGCATACTAGCGGGAGGGTCCTACAATGAGCAGTTCTTC.

In DNA form, the CDR3 reads TGTGCCAGCAGCCCGGACAGGGCGACCTTGAATACGCAGTATTTT. Translation: CASSPDRATLNTQYF. This chain links TRBV6-5 with TRBJ2-3, with TRBD1 matching 8 bases. Germline lookup yields CDR1 MNHEY and CDR2 SVGAGI. V shed 6 bases and J 7 bases; nucleotides not matched to a gene: 12. CDR3 length: 15 amino acids.